Sequencing of this T cell receptor (beta chain) was carried out in a study of response to subunit inactivated influenza vaccine. Study outcomes and limitations: T cells newly recruited by each seasonal influenza vaccination are few, the authors suggested.

Per germline, CDR1 LGHDT and CDR2 YNNKEL (reference sequence). The length of the CDR3 is 15 residues. Trimming cost V 0 bases and J 10 bases, with 15 bases left between them. A note on this clonotype: Its antigen remains unidentified.

TCRdb redid the calling of the RT-PCR reads with MiXCR, one entry per CDR3 protein. The profile shows hundreds of thousands of distinct CDR3 sequences, 16% of them singletons. Sequenced material: CD4+ T cells sorted from PBMCs, taken less than 30 months after vaccination. The chain uses TRBV3-1 and TRBJ1-4, with D perhaps TRBD1 (5 bases). This receptor was identified in a man in his fifties or sixties who received an inactivated influenza vaccine. The CDR3 loop reads CASSQEISQEGKLFF. CDR3 DNA sequence: TGTGCCAGCAGCCAAGAAATTTCACAGGAAGGAAAACTGTTTTTT.